The 2 T cell receptor beta chains below come from one sample, sequenced in a study. Each CDR3 protein is one row after TCRdb ran MiXCR on the 5' RACE reads. The repertoire holds about 43,000 distinct CDR3 sequences, with 25% to 30% as singletons. The material sequenced was memory CD4+ T cells sorted from a lymph node. Specified subset: memory CD4+ T cells, CD4+CD45RO+CD25-. The source of these receptors is a female donor with breast cancer.

The V gene is TRBV20-1, the J gene TRBJ2-5, with a possible D match to TRBD2 (5 bases). Germline assignment: CDR1 DFQATT and CDR2 SNEGSKA (reference sequence). The length of the CDR3 is 12 residues. This chain's CDR3 is CSASVAGETQYF. CDR3 DNA sequence: TGCAGCGCCAGCGTTGCGGGCGAGACCCAGTACTTC.

This clonotype turned up a few times. The chain has TRBV12-3 or TRBV12-4 and TRBJ2-1; D is possibly TRBD2 (6 bases). CDR3 length equals 16 residues. Trimming left V 10 bases short and J 0 bases short, with 19 bases between. CDR3 coding DNA: TGTGCCATCACCATTAGCGGAGGAAGCTCCTACAATGAGCAGTTCTTC. Residues: CAITISGGSSYNEQFF.